The present T cell receptor beta chain was sequenced within a study of shared clonotypes between healthy human individuals. This clone is a singleton in its sample. The protocol was immunoSEQ multiplex PCR, while the TCRdb copy is restricted to in-frame clones and leaves out a portion. The sample has around 1,900,000 clones, 85% to 95% seen once. The CDR3 totals 14 residues. Trimming stripped 5 bases from V and 9 bases from J, with 20 bases between. The germline V gene has CDR1 MNHNS and CDR2 SASEGT. Terminally differentiated effector memory CD45RA+ cells were excluded from the naive CD8 cells, which were CD45RO-negative and positively selected for CCR7.

This TCR came from a man aged 18 to 30 in good health. Some clones in this sample may be carry-over from other donors' samples. The genes are TRBV6-1 and TRBJ2-7, with unresolved D. The material sequenced was naive CD8+ T cells from PBMCs. The CDR3, as DNA: TGTGCCAGCAGTAGACCGGGCAAAGCTCTGGTGCAGTACTTC. This gives the protein CASSRPGKALVQYF.